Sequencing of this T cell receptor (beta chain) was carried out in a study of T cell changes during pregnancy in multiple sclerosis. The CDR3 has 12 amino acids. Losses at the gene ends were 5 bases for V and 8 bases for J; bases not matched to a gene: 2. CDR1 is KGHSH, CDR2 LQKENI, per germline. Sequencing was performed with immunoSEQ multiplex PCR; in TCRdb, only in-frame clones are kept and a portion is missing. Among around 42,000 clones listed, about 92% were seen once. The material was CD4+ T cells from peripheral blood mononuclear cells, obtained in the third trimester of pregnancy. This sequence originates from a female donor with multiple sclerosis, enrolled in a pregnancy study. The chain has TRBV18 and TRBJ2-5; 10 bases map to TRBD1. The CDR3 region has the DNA TGTGCCAGCTCAGGGACAGGGGCAACCCAGTACTTC. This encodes CASSGTGATQYF.